What follows are 19 T cell receptor beta chains derived from one specimen sequenced in a study of cytomegalovirus exposure and HLA in healthy donors. Assay used: immunoSEQ multiplex PCR; TCRdb lists only in-frame clones, some missing. This table holds 250,000 to 350,000 clones, 80% to 90% found once. The sequencing sample was made of PBMCs. These receptors came from a woman in her late teens or twenties in good health and CMV-seronegative.

The J gene is TRBJ2-1, the V gene TRBV29-1, with 11 nucleotides matching TRBD1. Germline V gene lookup returns CDR1 SQVTM and CDR2 ANQGSEA. CDR3 length: 14 amino acids. V was pared by 8 bases and J by 7 bases, with 10 bases of the junction left unmatched. CDR3: CSTSGGQGGNEQFF. CDR3 sequence (DNA): TGCAGCACCTCTGGGGGACAGGGGGGGAATGAGCAGTTCTTC.

On this clone itself: The identical CDR3 is also encoded by other nucleotide sequences in the sample. CDR3 sequence reads: CASSYSGGSYEQYF. The CDR3 DNA follows: TGTGCCAGCAGTTACAGTGGGGGCTCTTACGAGCAGTACTTC. The gene calls are TRBV6-5 and TRBJ2-7; D might be TRBD1 (6 bases). Between the trimmed V and J ends, which lost 2 bases and 4 bases, there was a span of 12 bases. This CDR3 has 14 residues. Germline values: CDR1 MNHEY, CDR2 SVGAGI.

This clone was detected once. The chain recombines TRBV9 with TRBJ2-7; 8 bases align to TRBD1. CDR1 is SGDLS and CDR2 is YYNGEE in the germline V gene. V trimming: 4 bases; J trimming: 0 bases; junction bases outside the gene matches: 6. The CDR3 totals 15 residues. CDR3 protein: CASSPDRDLSYEQYF. Written as DNA, the CDR3 is TGTGCCAGCAGCCCGGACAGGGACCTCTCCTACGAGCAGTACTTC.

This sequence joins TRBV27 and TRBJ1-3; possible D gene TRBD1, 5 bases. Germline loops: CDR1 MNHEY, CDR2 SMNVEV (reference sequence). V was cut by 5 bases and J by 0 bases, with 17 bases left in between. CDR3 size: 17 residues. The CDR3 bases are TGTGCCAGCAGTACCGCAGGGCCCCACGTCTCTGGAAACACCATATATTTT. Translation: CASSTAGPHVSGNTIYF.

The CDR3 region is CASSPLGQGNTDTQYF. As DNA, the CDR3 is TGTGCCAGCAGTCCGTTGGGACAGGGGAACACAGATACGCAGTATTTT. The rearrangement links TRBV27 to TRBJ2-3; 10 nucleotides line up with TRBD1. The CDR3 extends over 16 amino acids. The junction had 7 bases not matched to a gene; V was cut back by 5 bases and J by 2 bases. Germline CDR1 reads MNHEY; CDR2 reads SMNVEV (reference sequence).

The CDR3 bases are TGCGCCAGCAGCCCGCGAACTAGCGGCACAGATACGCAGTATTTT. Protein product: CASSPRTSGTDTQYF. V and J are TRBV5-1 and TRBJ2-3; 7 nucleotides agree with TRBD2. V lost 4 bases, J lost 1 base, and 6 bases stayed unmatched. Germline CDR1 is SGHRS and CDR2 is YFSETQ. This CDR3 has 15 amino acids. Supplemented by reference TRBV5-1 and TRBJ2-3, the full variable domain reads KAGVTQTPRYLIKTRGQQVTLSCSPISGHRSVSWYQQTPGQGLQFLFEYFSETQRNKGNFPGRFSGRQFSNSRSEMNVSTLELGDSALYLCASSPRTSGTDTQYFGPGTRLTVL.

The rearrangement uses TRBV10-3 and TRBJ1-5; maybe TRBD1 (5 bases). The CDR3 length is 13 residues. Per the germline V gene, CDR1 is ENHRY and CDR2 is SYGVKD. Trimming cost V 8 bases and J 7 bases, with 15 bases left between them. CDR3 residues: CAIQGALEQPQHF. Here the CDR3 DNA reads TGTGCCATCCAAGGGGCTTTGGAGCAGCCCCAGCATTTT.

In this sample, this clone turned up once. The CDR3: CSVVVLYRGDYGYTF. In DNA form, the CDR3 reads TGCAGCGTCGTAGTTTTGTATAGGGGCGACTATGGCTACACCTTC. The gene calls are TRBV29-1 and TRBJ1-2, with D possibly being TRBD1 (5 bases). Trimming stripped 6 bases from V and 3 bases from J, with 20 bases between. The CDR3 totals 15 residues. Germline values: CDR1 SQVTM, CDR2 ANQGSEA. The full variable domain, with the rest looked up from reference TRBV29-1 and TRBJ1-2, is SAVISQKPSRDICQRGTSLTIQCQVDSQVTMMFWYRQQPGQSLTLIATANQGSEATYESGFVIDKFPISRPNLTFSTLTVSNMSPEDSSIYLCSVVVLYRGDYGYTFGSGTRLTVV.

J is TRBJ2-3 and V is TRBV9, with a tentative D call TRBD1 (6 bases). The CDR3 runs 16 residues. Germline CDR1 SGDLS, CDR2 YYNGEE. Between the trimmed V and J ends, which lost 3 bases and 0 bases, there was a span of 14 bases. CDR3 protein: CASSENGQPSTDTQYF. The CDR3 nucleotides read TGTGCCAGCAGCGAAAACGGACAGCCCAGCACAGATACGCAGTATTTT.

The chain has TRBV5-1 and TRBJ2-3; 14 bases align to TRBD2. J gave up 5 bases and V 4 bases, and 6 bases lay outside the gene matches. Germline-derived CDR1 and CDR2 are SGHRS and YFSETQ. The CDR3 spans 16 residues. The CDR3 loop is CASSNGLAGGKDTQYF. As DNA, the CDR3 is TGCGCCAGCAGCAACGGACTAGCGGGAGGAAAAGATACGCAGTATTTT. Full variable domain (remainder filled in from reference TRBV5-1 and TRBJ2-3): KAGVTQTPRYLIKTRGQQVTLSCSPISGHRSVSWYQQTPGQGLQFLFEYFSETQRNKGNFPGRFSGRQFSNSRSEMNVSTLELGDSALYLCASSNGLAGGKDTQYFGPGTRLTVL.

The chain joins TRBV11-1 to TRBJ2-7; maybe TRBD1 (5 bases). Trimming took off 0 bases at V and 5 bases at J, with 17 bases between the two ends. Germline V gene sequence: CDR1 SGHAT, CDR2 FQDESV (reference sequence). CDR3 length: 16 residues. The CDR3 protein is CASSLATDVFRDEQYF. For the CDR3, the DNA is TGTGCCAGCAGCTTAGCGACGGACGTATTCAGGGACGAGCAGTACTTC.

This chain links TRBV5-8 with TRBJ2-1; no reliable D call. Germline values: CDR1 SGHTS, CDR2 YDEGEE. Trimming took 2 bases from V and 5 from J, leaving 5 bases between them. The CDR3 is 12 residues long. The CDR3 coding sequence is TGTGCCAGCAGCTTTAGTCACAATGAGCAGTTCTTC. Encoded protein: CASSFSHNEQFF. Looking up the rest from reference TRBV5-8 and TRBJ2-1 gives the full variable domain: EAGVTQSPTHLIKTRGQQATLRCSPISGHTSVYWYQQALGLGLQFLLWYDEGEERNRGNFPPRFSGRQFPNYSSELNVNALELEDSALYLCASSFSHNEQFFGPGTRLTVL.

The V gene is TRBV5-1, the J gene TRBJ1-1; D is possibly TRBD1 (6 bases). The CDR3 has 15 residues. Germline values: CDR1 SGHRS, CDR2 YFSETQ. Trimming removed 4 bases from V and 3 bases from J, with 16 bases in between. The CDR3 protein is CASSPSGGRDTEAFF. DNA of the CDR3: TGCGCCAGCAGCCCCTCGGGGGGCAGAGACACTGAAGCTTTCTTT.

The V and J genes are TRBV7-8 and TRBJ2-1; 8 nucleotides line up with TRBD2. Germline V gene sequence: CDR1 SGHVS, CDR2 FQNEAQ. This CDR3 is built from 17 residues. Trimming took 1 base from V and 3 from J; bases not matched to a gene: 8. CDR3: CASSLVRGGRFYNEQFF. CDR3 DNA sequence: TGTGCCAGCAGCTTAGTCCGGGGGGGGCGCTTCTACAATGAGCAGTTCTTC. The whole variable domain, remainder taken from reference TRBV7-8 and TRBJ2-1, is GAGVSQSPRYKVAKRGQDVALRCDPISGHVSLFWYQQALGQGPEFLTYFQNEAQLDKSGLPSDRFFAERPEGSVSTLKIQRTQQEDSAVYLCASSLVRGGRFYNEQFFGPGTRLTVL.

The chain carries TRBV4-1 and TRBJ2-1; TRBD2 matches 10 bases. The CDR3 contains 19 residues. The V and J ends lost 4 bases and 1 base, in that order; junction bases with no gene match: 13. Germline assignment: CDR1 MGHRA and CDR2 YSYEKL. The DNA of the CDR3 is TGCGCCAGCAGCCCTCTTCTAGCGGGAGAAGGGTGGTCCTACAATGAGCAGTTCTTC. Translating it yields CASSPLLAGEGWSYNEQFF.

The chain is built from TRBV6-5 and TRBJ2-5; 8 nucleotides match TRBD1. The CDR3 is 15 residues long. CDR1 is MNHEY, CDR2 SVGAGI, per germline. Trimming took 4 bases from V and 5 from J; bases not matched to a gene: 9. CDR3 nucleotides: TGTGCCAGCAGTTTCCTCGCAGGGGGCGCGGAGACCCAGTACTTC. This encodes CASSFLAGGAETQYF.

This clone appeared a few times. The chain has TRBV5-4 and TRBJ1-3; D remains ambiguous. CDR1 and CDR2 (germline): SGHNT, YYREEE (reference sequence). The CDR3 contains 15 residues. V lost 0 bases and J 0 bases, leaving 7 bases between the germline ends. CDR3 coding DNA: TGTGCCAGCAGCTTGGCCGGGGACTCTGGAAACACCATATATTTT. This translates into CASSLAGDSGNTIYF.

The chain has TRBV6-1 and TRBJ2-1; 11 nucleotides agree with TRBD2. CDR3 length equals 14 residues. The J segment lost 7 bases and the V segment lost 5 bases, leaving 4 bases of the junction unmatched. The germline V gene encodes CDR1 MNHNS and CDR2 SASEGT. Here the CDR3 DNA reads TGTGCCAGCAGTAAGGGACTAGCGGAAAATGAGCAGTTCTTC. Translation: CASSKGLAENEQFF.

V is TRBV18 and J is TRBJ1-2; TRBD1 aligns across 7 bases. V was clipped by 4 bases and J by 4 bases; unmatched bases: 12. CDR1 is KGHSH and CDR2 is LQKENI in the germline V gene. The CDR3 length is 16 residues. The CDR3 coding sequence is TGTGCCAGCTCACGGACAGGCCCTGATTTATTCTATGGCTACACCTTC. Protein: CASSRTGPDLFYGYTF.